This is a list of T cell receptor beta chains from one sample in a study of shared clonotypes between healthy human individuals. TCRdb's table, derived via immunoSEQ multiplex PCR, lists solely in-frame clones and lacks some. This table has 2 million to 2.5 million clones, 85% to 95% appearing once. The specimen was naive CD4+ T cells sorted from blood. These receptors came from a man in his late teens or twenties in good health. CDR3s include the opening cysteine and the closing phenylalanine or tryptophan. A D gene is named only where the DNA matches it firmly. Part of the rows lack a size; the others show once, few, many or a class for expanded clones.

clone size	D gene	V gene	J gene	CDR3 DNA	CDR3 protein
-	-	TRBV4-3	TRBJ1-4	TGCGCCAGCAGCCTAAGCGGAGGGAATGAAAAACTGTTTTTT	CASSLSGGNEKLFF
-	-	TRBV7-8	TRBJ2-7	TGTGCCAGCAGCTCCCCCGCCCTGGACAGATACTACGAGCAGTACTTC	CASSSPALDRYYEQYF
-	-	TRBV21-1	TRBJ2-5	TGTGCCAGCAGCAAAGGTCGGGCAGGGGCTCATAGAGTTGGTTCAGAGACCCAGTACTTC	CASSKGRAGAHRVGSETQYF
-	-	TRBV9	TRBJ2-7	TGTGCCAGCAGTGAGGGACTGACTCCCTACGAGCAGTACTTC	CASSEGLTPYEQYF
-	-	TRBV18	TRBJ2-6	TGTGCCAGCTCACCCTTGACAGCGCCCTACTCTGGGGCCAACGTCCTGACTTTC	CASSPLTAPYSGANVLTF
-	-	TRBV6-5	TRBJ2-7	TGTGCCAGCAGAGGAGGCAGCTTCTACGAGCAGTACTTC	CASRGGSFYEQYF
-	-	TRBV10-3	TRBJ2-7	TGTGCCATCAGTGAGTCGCGGGCCACCTACGAGCAGTACTTC	CAISESRATYEQYF
-	TRBD2	TRBV6-1	TRBJ2-3	TGTGCCAGCATACTAGCGGGGGGCCAAGATACGCAGTATTTT	CASILAGGQDTQYF
-	-	TRBV19	TRBJ2-7	TGTGCCAGTAGTCCCTCCGGGCGGAAAAAACCCTACGAGCAGTACTTC	CASSPSGRKKPYEQYF
-	TRBD2	TRBV4-1	TRBJ2-7	TGCGCCAGCAGCGGATGGGAGGGCGAGCAGTACTTC	CASSGWEGEQYF
-	-	TRBV28	TRBJ2-2	TGTGCCAGCAGTTTGCCGGGGGCGGGCACCGGGGAGCTGTTTTTT	CASSLPGAGTGELFF
-	TRBD2	TRBV6-4	TRBJ2-1	TGTGCCAGCAACGGGGGGAATGAGCAGTTCTTC	CASNGGNEQFF
-	TRBD2	TRBV6-1	TRBJ2-4	TGTGCCAGCAGTGACGTTACCGGGACTAAGGTTGCCAAAAACATTCAGTACTTC	CASSDVTGTKVAKNIQYF
-	TRBD1	TRBV5-1	TRBJ1-4	TGCGCCAGCAGCGGAGGGGGGACAGCTCCTCATAATGAAAAACTGTTTTTT	CASSGGGTAPHNEKLFF
-	-	TRBV18	TRBJ1-1	TGTGCCAGCTCACCAGTTTCAGGTCGGGATGAAGCTTTCTTT	CASSPVSGRDEAFF
-	-	TRBV7-9	TRBJ2-5	TGTGCCAGCAGCTCGGGCTTGGAGACCCAGTACTTC	CASSSGLETQYF
-	TRBD1	TRBV10-3	TRBJ2-7	TGTGCCATCAGTGGGACAGGGGCCTACGAGCAGTACTTC	CAISGTGAYEQYF
-	-	TRBV5-3	TRBJ2-1	TGTGCCAGAAGCTTGGGCGGGAACCCCTACAATGAGCAGTTCTTC	CARSLGGNPYNEQFF
few	-	TRBV28	TRBJ1-2	TGTGCCAGCAGTTTTGGAGTTAAAGGCTACACCTTC	CASSFGVKGYTF
-	-	TRBV7-7	TRBJ2-2	TGTGCTAGCAGCCTGACAGGCCCCGGGGAGCTGTTTTTT	CASSLTGPGELFF
-	-	TRBV27	TRBJ1-1	TGTGCCAGCAGTCAGGGACGGCTGAACACTGAAGCTTTCTTT	CASSQGRLNTEAFF
-	TRBD1	TRBV28	TRBJ2-3	TGTGCCAGCAGTTTATTGGGACAGGGCACAGATACGCAGTATTTT	CASSLLGQGTDTQYF
-	-	TRBV6-5	TRBJ1-4	TGTGCCAGCAGTCCCCTACAGGGAAGGGATGAAAAACTGTTTTTT	CASSPLQGRDEKLFF
once	-	TRBV9	TRBJ1-1	TGTGCCAGCAGCGTAGCTTGGGGACCACTGAACACTGAAGCTTTCTTT	CASSVAWGPLNTEAFF
-	TRBD1	TRBV6-6	TRBJ1-1	TGTGCCAGCAGAGGACAGGCCAACACTGAAGCTTTCTTT	CASRGQANTEAFF
-	-	TRBV4-1	TRBJ2-5	TGCGCCAGCAGCCGGGGCAGAGGAGAGACCCAGTACTTC	CASSRGRGETQYF
-	-	TRBV7-2	TRBJ2-7	TGTGCCAGCAGCTTAGATCAGGTATCCTACGAGCAGTACTTC	CASSLDQVSYEQYF
-	-	TRBV18	TRBJ1-1	TGTGCCAGCTCACCCTGGGACGGGAACACTGAAGCTTTCTTT	CASSPWDGNTEAFF
-	TRBD1	TRBV11-2	TRBJ1-2	TGTGCCAGCAGCCACGGACAGGGTCGGGGCTACACCTTC	CASSHGQGRGYTF
-	TRBD1	TRBV27	TRBJ2-1	TGTGCCAGCAGTTCCACAGGGGGCTCCTACAATGAGCAGTTCTTC	CASSSTGGSYNEQFF
once	-	TRBV30	TRBJ1-6	TGTGCCTGGAGTGAGTATTCACCCCTCCACTTT	CAWSEYSPLHF
-	-	TRBV7-9	TRBJ2-5	TGTGCCAGCAGCTTAGATGGGTCGAAAGGGCTCCAAGAGACCCAGTACTTC	CASSLDGSKGLQETQYF
-	-	TRBV25-1	TRBJ1-1	TGTGCCAGCAGTGGATTTAAATTGAACACTGAAGCTTTCTTT	CASSGFKLNTEAFF
-	-	TRBV28	TRBJ2-2	TGTGCCAGCACCCGTCTCCGGGCCGCGAACACCGGGGAGCTGTTTTTT	CASTRLRAANTGELFF
-	TRBD1	TRBV15	TRBJ1-3	TGTGCCACCAGCGACTGGACAGGGGCCGGAAACACCATATATTTT	CATSDWTGAGNTIYF
-	TRBD1	TRBV6-6	TRBJ2-7	TGTGCCAGCAGGTGGACAGGGGACGAGCAGTACTTC	CASRWTGDEQYF
-	-	TRBV10-3	TRBJ1-1	TGTGCCGGGGGCGGGGCCCCGAACACTGAAGCTTTCTTT	CAGGGAPNTEAFF
-	-	TRBV27	TRBJ1-4	TGTGCCAGCAGTCCCCAGGGCGGGTGGAATGAAAAACTGTTTTTT	CASSPQGGWNEKLFF
-	-	TRBV7-9	TRBJ2-4	TGTGCCAGCAGCTTAGGACCAACCAAAAACATTCAGTACTTC	CASSLGPTKNIQYF
-	-	TRBV10-1	TRBJ1-1	TGCGCCAGCAGTGACCAGATGAACACTGAAGCTTTCTTT	CASSDQMNTEAFF
-	-	TRBV4-1	TRBJ1-6	TGCGCCAGCAGTCACGGGATCTCCTATAATTCACCCCTCCACTTT	CASSHGISYNSPLHF
-	-	TRBV28	TRBJ2-1	TGTGCCAGCAGTTTAGGTGGACTACCCTCTCAGTTCTTC	CASSLGGLPSQFF
-	-	TRBV30	TRBJ1-1	TGTGCCTGGAGACACGTAAATGGTGAAGCTTTCTTT	CAWRHVNGEAFF
-	-	TRBV7-2	TRBJ2-7	TGTGCCAGCAGCTTATCCACAGGTTTGGCCCGCGAGCAGTACTTC	CASSLSTGLAREQYF
-	-	TRBV5-1	TRBJ1-3	TGCGCCAGCAGCTTGGATGGGGGTACTGGAAACACCATATATTTT	CASSLDGGTGNTIYF
-	-	TRBV6-1	TRBJ1-6	TGTGCCAGCAGTGAACAGGCGTTGACCACTTCACCCCTCCACTTT	CASSEQALTTSPLHF
many	TRBD1	TRBV10-3	TRBJ1-6	TGTGCCACTCGGGGGGACAGGGTCGATTCACCCCTCCACTTT	CATRGDRVDSPLHF